This passage covers 28 T cell receptor beta chains from one sample sequenced in a study of tumor-infiltrating lymphocytes in oesophageal squamous cell carcinoma. TCRdb re-called the PCR reads with MiXCR, one entry per CDR3 protein. The profile covers under 20,000 distinct CDR3 sequences, with about two fifths appearing a single time and approximately 6.3% taken by the ten largest. The specimen was blood. These receptors were taken from a male donor with esophageal squamous cell carcinoma.

Details on this clonotype: This may stem from a read error, because a much larger clone lies one nucleotide away. This sequence joins TRBV7-2 and TRBJ2-5, with no clear D. CDR3 size: 15 residues. CDR1 is SGHTA and CDR2 is FQGNSA in the germline V gene. V was pared by 2 bases and J by 11 bases, with 21 bases between. The CDR3 nucleotides read TGTGCCAGCAGCTTATACTCCGGAACCTACAATGAGCAGTACTTC. This sequence encodes CASSLYSGTYNEQYF.

By sample fraction, this clonotype is medium-sized. The chain combines TRBV7-2 with TRBJ1-6; a weak D match, TRBD1 (6 bases). Per germline, CDR1 SGHTA and CDR2 FQGNSA. Trimming pared 1 base from V and 7 bases from J, leaving 11 bases between. The CDR3 spans 15 residues. As DNA, the CDR3 is TGTGCCAGCAGCTTAGTCGGGACACCGAATTCACCCCTCCACTTT. It is translated as CASSLVGTPNSPLHF.

This clonotype was recorded at least ten times. The chain carries TRBV12-3 or TRBV12-4 and TRBJ2-7; D call uncertain. The CDR3 is 11 amino acids. V lost 7 bases to trimming and J lost 7 bases, with 11 bases between them. The CDR3 loop is CASKVGNEQYF. The CDR3 DNA reads TGTGCCAGCAAAGTGGGCAATGAGCAGTACTTC.

The sample holds many counts of this clonotype. The CDR3 sequence is CASSPPDRAGNTIYF. The CDR3 coding sequence is TGTGCCAGCTCACCACCCGACAGGGCTGGAAACACCATATATTTT. The V and J genes are TRBV18 and TRBJ1-3; the match to TRBD1 covers 7 bases. Germline trimming cut 0 bases from V and 2 bases from J; bases unmatched to any gene: 1. The germline V gene has CDR1 KGHSH and CDR2 LQKENI. The CDR3 runs 15 residues.

This chain links TRBV7-2 with TRBJ2-7, with 10 bases lining up with TRBD1. Germline lookup yields CDR1 SGHTA and CDR2 FQGNSA. V lost 3 bases and J lost 6; bases outside the gene matches: 14. The CDR3 is 17 amino acids. The CDR3 sequence: CASSFRLGGTGVREQYF. The CDR3 nucleotides read TGTGCCAGCAGCTTTCGGCTGGGCGGGACAGGGGTCCGCGAGCAGTACTTC.

This clonotype showed up just a few times. The rearrangement uses TRBV9 and TRBJ2-3; 8 bases align to TRBD2. J lost 0 bases, V lost 2 bases, and 5 bases had no gene match. Germline values: CDR1 SGDLS, CDR2 YYNGEE. This CDR3 is 16 amino acids long. Here the CDR3 reads CASSVSLAVSTDTQYF. CDR3 in DNA: TGTGCCAGCAGCGTGTCACTAGCGGTAAGCACAGATACGCAGTATTTT.

This clonotype came up many times. V gene TRBV11-2 combines with J gene TRBJ2-7; 13 bases agree with TRBD2. V shed 5 bases, J shed 3 bases, and the junction held 4 bases outside the gene matches. Germline V CDR1 and CDR2: SGHAT, FQNNGV. The CDR3 covers 15 residues. This CDR3 reads CASSLGLAGYYEQYF. Here the CDR3 DNA reads TGTGCCAGCAGCCTGGGACTAGCGGGGTACTACGAGCAGTACTTC.

This clonotype is medium-sized (0.01 to 0.1%) in the sample. V usage is TRBV6-1 and J usage is TRBJ1-2; 7 nucleotides match TRBD1. From germline, CDR1 is MNHNS and CDR2 SASEGT. V lost 1 base and J lost 4; bases outside the gene matches: 6. This CDR3 comprises 15 residues. The CDR3 reads CASSEGRGDSYGYTF. CDR3 sequence (DNA): TGTGCCAGCAGTGAAGGCCGGGGGGACAGCTATGGCTACACCTTC.

By sample fraction, this clonotype is medium-sized. V is TRBV12-3 or TRBV12-4 and J is TRBJ1-1; D not resolved. V was trimmed by 3 bases and J by 3 bases, leaving 8 bases between them. This CDR3 has 13 residues. The CDR3 region is CASSFGTYTEAFF. CDR3 bases: TGTGCCAGCAGTTTTGGCACCTACACTGAAGCTTTCTTT.

In this sample, this clonotype is medium-sized. The CDR3 DNA follows: TGTGCCAGCAGCCCGCGCGAGGCGGGAGGGATTGAGCAGTACTTC. It is translated as CASSPREAGGIEQYF. This chain links TRBV7-8 with TRBJ2-7; 9 positions match TRBD2. Germline assignment: CDR1 SGHVS and CDR2 FQNEAQ. The CDR3 is 15 residues long. V lost 5 bases and J lost 7; bases outside the gene matches: 12.

In this sample, this clonotype turned up a few times. The rearrangement links TRBV5-1 to TRBJ2-3; perhaps TRBD1 as D (5 bases). Germline-derived CDR1 and CDR2 are SGHRS and YFSETQ. The CDR3 length is 15 residues. Trimming removed 0 bases from V and 4 bases from J, with 12 bases in between. Here the CDR3 DNA reads TGCGCCAGCAGCTTGGAAGGGGCGCGGCCAGATACGCAGTATTTT. Its translation is CASSLEGARPDTQYF.

The chain combines TRBV7-3 with TRBJ2-5, with D perhaps matching TRBD1 or TRBD2 (5 bases each). The DNA matches TRBJ2-1 better at its end, which makes the J call doubtful. Germline V gives CDR1 SGHTA, CDR2 FQGTGA. The CDR3 is made up of 15 amino acids. The CDR3 coding sequence is TGTGCCAGCAGCCCCCCCGGGGACCATTACAATGAGCAGTTCTTC. Protein: CASSPPGDHYNEQFF.

As concerns this clonotype: Without the conserved terminal phenylalanine or tryptophan, this CDR3 likely stems from a read error. The chain is built from TRBV19 and TRBJ2-3; D is uncertain. Trimming cost V 6 bases and J 5 bases, with 6 bases left between them. Germline values: CDR1 LNHDA, CDR2 SQIVND (reference sequence). This CDR3 contains 11 residues. In nucleotides, the CDR3 is TGTGCCAGTAGGATGGGAGATACGCAGTATTCT. Protein: CASRMGDTQYS.

Details on this clonotype: Since no conserved phenylalanine or tryptophan closes the CDR3, a read error is the likely cause. V is TRBV9 and J is TRBJ2-7; no clear D gene. The assigned J gene may be wrong: the sequence end matches TRBJ2-1 better. Germline V CDR1 and CDR2: SGDLS, YYNGEE. The CDR3 runs to 17 residues. CDR3 bases: TGTGCCAGCAGCGCCGAAGGCGGCTCCAGCTCCTACAATGAGCAGTTCTCC. This encodes CASSAEGGSSSYNEQFS.

This clonotype came up many times. CDR3: CASSVKTGSSYEQYF. In nucleotides, the CDR3 is TGTGCCAGCAGTGTGAAGACAGGGAGCTCCTACGAGCAGTACTTC. The chain uses TRBV6-1 and TRBJ2-7, with 7 positions matching TRBD1. Losses at the gene ends were 4 bases for V and 0 bases for J; bases not matched to a gene: 6. The CDR3 loop spans 15 amino acids. CDR1 is MNHNS and CDR2 is SASEGT in the germline V gene.

In this sample, this clonotype turned up once. Since no conserved phenylalanine or tryptophan closes the CDR3, a read error is the likely cause. No DNA is shown, since the ends of the CDR3 on it are uncertain; the CDR3 is the one TCRdb lists. CDR3 residues: CASSFTMSSSSAP. The rearrangement joins TRBV7-3 to TRBJ1-1; TRBD1 is taken as the D call from the table, unchecked against the DNA. The CDR3 is 13 amino acids long, termini counted. CDR1 is SGHTA, CDR2 FQGTGA, per germline.

V gene TRBV7-3 combines with J gene TRBJ1-1; no reliable D call. The J call may not be correct, given that the DNA end is closer to TRBJ2-5. The germline V gene encodes CDR1 SGHTA and CDR2 FQGTGA. The CDR3 length is 15 residues. The DNA of the CDR3 is TGTGCCAGCAGCTTATACGGTGGCTCCCAGGAGACCCAGTACTTC. This sequence encodes CASSLYGGSQETQYF.

This chain connects TRBV24-1 to TRBJ2-3, with D unclear. Germline loops: CDR1 KGHDR, CDR2 SFDVKD. Trimming stripped 5 bases from V and 3 bases from J, with 5 bases between. The CDR3 has 12 amino acids. The CDR3 DNA reads as TGTGCCACCAGTGTCAGTACAGATACGCAGTATTTT. Amino acid sequence: CATSVSTDTQYF.

This rearrangement joins TRBV12-3 or TRBV12-4 to TRBJ2-7; 9 bases match TRBD2. After removal of 3 bases from V and 3 bases from J, the junction contained 6 bases not matched to a gene. The CDR3 covers 15 residues. The chain's CDR3 is CASSFLAGAIYEQYF. CDR3 sequence (DNA): TGTGCCAGCAGTTTCTTAGCGGGGGCTATCTACGAGCAGTACTTC.

V and J are TRBV5-4 and TRBJ2-3, with D possibly matching TRBD1 (6 bases). The germline V and J ends were trimmed by 3 bases and 1 base, with 9 bases remaining between them. This CDR3 has 14 amino acids. The germline gives CDR1 SGHNT, CDR2 YYREEE (reference sequence). The DNA for the CDR3 is TGTGCCAGCAGCTCCAGGGGCGGCACAGATACGCAGTATTTT. Translated, it gives CASSSRGGTDTQYF.

The chain couples TRBV7-8 to TRBJ2-7; tentative D call: TRBD2 (5 bases). The J call may be incorrect, as the DNA end agrees better with TRBJ2-5. Germline V lookup: CDR1 SGHVS, CDR2 FQNEAQ. The CDR3 has 16 residues. This CDR3 reads CASSHYEGLPGETQYF. The CDR3 DNA is TGTGCCAGCAGCCATTATGAAGGACTTCCCGGGGAGACCCAGTACTTC.

In this sample, this clonotype turned up many times. No conserved phenylalanine or tryptophan is present at the end of the CDR3, so a read error is the likely explanation. The DNA is left out, because the CDR3 cannot be placed on it with certainty; the CDR3 is given as TCRdb lists it. V and J are TRBV4-2 and TRBJ2-1; the table's D call, TRBD2, was not checked against the DNA. Germline-derived CDR1 and CDR2 are LGHNA and YNFKEQ. With termini counted, the CDR3 has 12 amino acids. The CDR3 reads CASSQDDARVDY.

This clonotype was seen repeatedly, ten times or more. V gene TRBV6-1 combines with J gene TRBJ2-6; D is unclear. Between the trimmed V and J ends, which lost 7 bases and 4 bases, there was a span of 8 bases. This CDR3 contains 13 residues. Germline values: CDR1 MNHNS, CDR2 SASEGT. The CDR3: CASTASGANVLTF. The CDR3 DNA reads TGTGCCAGCACCGCTTCCGGGGCCAACGTCCTGACTTTC.

This chain connects TRBV6-1 to TRBJ2-1, with 8 bases identical to TRBD2. From germline, CDR1 is MNHNS and CDR2 SASEGT. CDR3 length: 12 residues. The junction had 3 bases not matched to a gene; V was cut back by 8 bases and J by 6 bases. CDR3 bases: TGTGCCAGCTGGACTAGCCGCAATGAGCAGTTCTTC. This translates into CASWTSRNEQFF.

This rearrangement joins TRBV30 to TRBJ2-1; TRBD1 agrees at 10 bases. Matching the DNA end better, TRBJ2-7 makes the J call doubtful. The CDR3 is 15 residues long. Germline V lookup: CDR1 GTSNPN, CDR2 SVGIG (reference sequence). The CDR3 nucleotides are TGTGCCTGGATCCACGGGGGGACAGGGGTGGACGAGCAGTACTTC. Encoded protein: CAWIHGGTGVDEQYF.

In its sample, this clonotype is large. The V call is TRBV7-2, the J call TRBJ2-5, with D perhaps matching TRBD2 (6 bases). The CDR3 extends over 14 amino acids. Trimming shortened V by 4 bases and J by 2 bases, and 11 bases separated the two germline ends. Germline V gene sequence: CDR1 SGHTA, CDR2 FQGNSA. CDR3 protein: CASSWGGAQETQYF. CDR3 nucleotides: TGTGCCAGCAGCTGGGGCGGGGCTCAAGAGACCCAGTACTTC.

As to this clonotype: The CDR3 end shows no conserved phenylalanine or tryptophan, and so a read error is likely. It is unclear where the CDR3 begins or ends on the DNA, so no DNA is shown, and the CDR3 is as TCRdb lists it. The chain couples TRBV5-3 to TRBJ1-1. TRBV5-3 counts as an open reading frame of uncertain function. The CDR3 spans 17 residues, counting both ends. The CDR3 here is CASSQWDLGGETQYFGP.

This rearrangement joins TRBV7-6 to TRBJ2-6; unclear D gene. Germline V gene data show CDR1 as SGHVS and CDR2 as FNYEAQ. CDR3 size: 16 residues. Trimming stripped 1 base from V and 2 bases from J, with 9 bases between. This CDR3 reads CASSLGGATGANVLTF. CDR3 coding DNA: TGTGCCAGCAGCTTAGGAGGAGCGACTGGGGCCAACGTCCTGACTTTC.